The sequence of this TCR beta chain was determined in a study of T cells in Graves' hyperthyroidism and ophthalmopathy. CDR3 size: 15 residues. CDR1 is MNHNS, CDR2 SASEGT, per germline. Trimming cost V 6 bases and J 4 bases, with 18 bases left between them. The study, taken as a whole, reports: The blood repertoire included most of the expanded thyroid clonotypes above 0.001.

This sample holds PBMCs from approximately 10 ml fresh peripheral blood. This clonotype turned up a few times. Its antigen is as yet unknown. Authors of the study amplified TCR beta CDR3 regions from RNA transcripts. HTBI primers drove first-round RT-PCR of the TCR CDR3. TCRdb used MiXCR to reprocess the multiplex PCR reads, holding one entry per CDR3 protein. The sample has hundreds of thousands of distinct CDR3 sequences, less than 30% seen once. The TCR comes from a man aged 35-49 years with Graves' hyperthyroidism that later progressed to Graves' ophthalmopathy. The chain recombines TRBV6-1 with TRBJ1-2; D ambiguous. The sequenced material came from blood. As DNA, the CDR3 is TGTGCCAGCAGCTCGGGCTTTTGGCGGGGCTATGGCTACACCTTC. This encodes CASSSGFWRGYGYTF.